This TCR beta chain stems from a study of control samples from healthy donors and cancer patients. Germline V lookup: CDR1 SGHRS, CDR2 YFSETQ. The CDR3 consists of 14 residues. The V and J ends lost 4 bases and 8 bases, in that order; junction bases with no gene match: 8. This clone is a singleton in its sample. Some clones are missing from TCRdb's copy, which holds only in-frame ones; the method was immunoSEQ multiplex PCR. The profile covers 60,000 to 75,000 clones, with about 83% appearing a single time and 15% to 19% taken by the ten largest. This chain uses TRBV5-1 with TRBJ2-1; 8 bases fit TRBD2. This sequence originates from a man in his 60s in good health. Sequences were obtained from blood. CDR3: CASSPGTSGHEQFF. CDR3 in DNA: TGCGCCAGCAGCCCGGGGACTAGTGGGCATGAGCAGTTCTTC.